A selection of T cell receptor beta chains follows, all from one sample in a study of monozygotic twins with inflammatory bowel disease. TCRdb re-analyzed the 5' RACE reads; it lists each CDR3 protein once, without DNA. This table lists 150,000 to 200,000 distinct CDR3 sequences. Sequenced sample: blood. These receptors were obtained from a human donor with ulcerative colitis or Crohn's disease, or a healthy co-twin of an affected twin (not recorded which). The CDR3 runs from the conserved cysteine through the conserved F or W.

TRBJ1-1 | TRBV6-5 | CASSLGGAGAFF
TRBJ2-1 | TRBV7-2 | CASSPPIPHSYNEQFF
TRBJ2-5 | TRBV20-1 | CSASGARDGRQETQYF
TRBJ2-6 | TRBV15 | CATSRGIPGLGGANVLTF
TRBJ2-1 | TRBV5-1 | CASSPGTGGRVSSYNEQFF
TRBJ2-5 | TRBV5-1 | CASSSASQETQYF
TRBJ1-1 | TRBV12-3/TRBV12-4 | CASSPLSDSTEAFF
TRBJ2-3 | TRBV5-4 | CASSLKLAGVGTQYF
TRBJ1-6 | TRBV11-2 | CASSLDLQGSSYNSPLHF
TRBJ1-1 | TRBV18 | CASSPPTGGGTEAFF
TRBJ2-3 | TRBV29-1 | CSVVFGGGDTQYF
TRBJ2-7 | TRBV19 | CASSPAGWDSLPHEQYF
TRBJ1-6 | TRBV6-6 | CASRRTDYSPLHF
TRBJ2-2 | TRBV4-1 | CASSQGTGSSLESGELFF
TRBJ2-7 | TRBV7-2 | CASSVLGLVRDEQYF
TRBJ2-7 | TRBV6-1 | CASSDWTSGSGDEQYF
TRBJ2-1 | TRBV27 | CASSLRDRGSGEQFF
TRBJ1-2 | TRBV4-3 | CASSQVSKTTGTLIDYGYTF
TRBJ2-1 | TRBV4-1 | CASSQQRGDNEQFF
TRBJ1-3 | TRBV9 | CASSVADRGLSGNTIYF
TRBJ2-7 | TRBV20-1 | CSAEGTGTYEQYF
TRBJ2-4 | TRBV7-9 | CASSQQGGAKNIQYF